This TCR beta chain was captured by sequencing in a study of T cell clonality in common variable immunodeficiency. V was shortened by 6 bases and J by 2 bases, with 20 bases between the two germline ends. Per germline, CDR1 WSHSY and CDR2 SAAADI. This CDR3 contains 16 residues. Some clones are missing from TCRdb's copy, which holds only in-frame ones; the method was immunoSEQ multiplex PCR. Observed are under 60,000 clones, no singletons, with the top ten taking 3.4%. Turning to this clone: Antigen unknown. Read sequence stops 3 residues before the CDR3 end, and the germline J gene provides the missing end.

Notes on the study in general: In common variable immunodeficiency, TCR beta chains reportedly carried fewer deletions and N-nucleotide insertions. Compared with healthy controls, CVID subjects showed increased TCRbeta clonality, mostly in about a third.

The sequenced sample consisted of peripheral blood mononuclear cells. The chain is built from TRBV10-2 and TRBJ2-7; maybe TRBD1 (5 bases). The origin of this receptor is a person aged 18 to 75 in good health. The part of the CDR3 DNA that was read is TGCGCCAGCAGGATGCAGGGTTCTTCTCCCACCTACGAG. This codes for CASRMQGSSPTYE. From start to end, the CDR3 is CASRMQGSSPTYEQYF.